This T cell receptor (beta chain) was obtained from a study of cytomegalovirus exposure and HLA in healthy donors. This CDR3 comprises 17 residues. Germline V lookup: CDR1 SEHNR, CDR2 FQNEAQ (reference sequence). V dropped 1 base and J dropped 0 bases, with 12 bases sitting between them. Both 60 Vbeta primers and 13 Jbeta primers went into the PCR. Data came from immunoSEQ multiplex PCR; TCRdb stores just in-frame clones and leaves some out. The sample comprises under 200,000 clones, 76% of which are singletons, and 0.75% to 0.8% rests with the top ten. Sequencing was carried out using PBMCs. The J gene is TRBJ1-4, the V gene TRBV7-9; the D is unclear. The receptor comes from a female donor in good health and CMV-seronegative. Here the CDR3 reads CASSLDVRDPTNEKLFF. For the CDR3, the DNA is TGTGCCAGCAGCTTAGATGTCCGAGATCCAACTAATGAAAAACTGTTTTTT.